This T cell receptor beta chain is drawn from a study of shared clonotypes between healthy human individuals. Study-wide results and limits: Memory subsets generally showed lower estimated richness than naive subsets.

Germline V gene lookup returns CDR1 MNHEY and CDR2 SVGAGI. Trimming left V 2 bases short and J 4 bases short, with 6 bases between. CDR3 size: 13 residues. The test was conducted at deep level. Authors' analysis steps: In the immunoSEQ data, sequences were junction-only and lacked quality scores, so filtering differed. Repertoires were generated with immunoSEQ multiplex PCR, while TCRdb's copy carries only in-frame clones and drops some. From that table come the V and J calls and clone size; the DNA was used to work out D and trimming. The sample holds some 2,000,000 clones, around 95% seen once. In regard to this clone: Its antigen remains unknown. The same CDR3 arises from other DNA sequences in this sample as well.

It was into CD45RA+ naive and CD45RA-negative memory subsets that the CD4+ cells were split. This TCR derives from a man younger than 35 in good health. The genes are TRBV6-5 and TRBJ2-1; D ambiguous. The sample comprised naive CD4+ T cells sorted from blood. Subset reported: CD45RA+ positively selected. The CDR3 protein is CASSYGGYNEQFF. The CDR3 nucleotides read TGTGCCAGCAGTTACGGCGGTTACAATGAGCAGTTCTTC.